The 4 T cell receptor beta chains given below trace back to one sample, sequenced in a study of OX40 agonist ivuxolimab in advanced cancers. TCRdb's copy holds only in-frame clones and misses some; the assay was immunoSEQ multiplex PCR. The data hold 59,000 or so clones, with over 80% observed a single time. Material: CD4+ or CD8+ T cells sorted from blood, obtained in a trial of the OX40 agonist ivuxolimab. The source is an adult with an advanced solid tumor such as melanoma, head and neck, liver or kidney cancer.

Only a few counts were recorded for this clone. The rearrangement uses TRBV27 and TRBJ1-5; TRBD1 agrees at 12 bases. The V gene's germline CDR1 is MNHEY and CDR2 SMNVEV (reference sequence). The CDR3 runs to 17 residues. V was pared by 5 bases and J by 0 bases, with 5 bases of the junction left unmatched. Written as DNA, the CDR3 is TGTGCCAGCAGTCGGGGGACAGGGGGCGGTAGCAATCAGCCCCAGCATTTT. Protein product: CASSRGTGGGSNQPQHF.

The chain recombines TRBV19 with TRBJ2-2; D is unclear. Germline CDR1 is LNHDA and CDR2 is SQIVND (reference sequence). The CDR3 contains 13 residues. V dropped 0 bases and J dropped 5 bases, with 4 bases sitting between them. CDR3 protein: CASSIDLTGELFF. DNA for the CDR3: TGTGCCAGTAGTATAGATCTGACCGGGGAGCTGTTTTTT. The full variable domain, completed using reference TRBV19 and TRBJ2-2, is DGGITQSPKYLFRKEGQNVTLSCEQNLNHDAMYWYRQDPGQGLRLIYYSQIVNDFQKGDIAEGYSVSREKKESFPLTVTSAQKNPTAFYLCASSIDLTGELFFGEGSRLTVL.

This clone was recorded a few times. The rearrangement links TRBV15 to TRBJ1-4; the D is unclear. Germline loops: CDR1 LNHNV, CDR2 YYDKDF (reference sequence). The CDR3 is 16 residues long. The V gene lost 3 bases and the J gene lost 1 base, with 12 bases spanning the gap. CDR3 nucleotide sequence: TGTGCCACCAGCAGGGCGAACACGGGAACTAATGAAAAACTGTTTTTT. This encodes CATSRANTGTNEKLFF.

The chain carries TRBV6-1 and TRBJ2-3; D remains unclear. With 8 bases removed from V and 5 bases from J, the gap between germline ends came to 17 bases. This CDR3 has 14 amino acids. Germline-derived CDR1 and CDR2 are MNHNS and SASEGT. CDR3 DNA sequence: TGTGCCAGCCGCTCGGCGGACGGTCGAGATACGCAGTATTTT. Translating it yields CASRSADGRDTQYF.